The TCR beta chain described here comes from a study of T cells in tumors after PD-1 blockade. Repertoires were generated with immunoSEQ multiplex PCR, while TCRdb's copy carries only in-frame clones and drops some. The sample yields some 24,000 clones, about 84% seen once. The sequence was collected from a human donor with basal cell carcinoma. The source material was PBMCs, sampled after anti-PD-1 treatment.

Written as DNA, the CDR3 is TGTGCCAGCAGCTTTACACCCGGGGTTGACGAGCAGTACTTC. Its translation: CASSFTPGVDEQYF. V is TRBV7-6 and J is TRBJ2-7, with D possibly being TRBD2 (5 bases). The CDR3 loop spans 14 amino acids. V was pared by 3 bases and J by 5 bases, with 14 bases between. Germline loops: CDR1 SGHVS, CDR2 FNYEAQ.